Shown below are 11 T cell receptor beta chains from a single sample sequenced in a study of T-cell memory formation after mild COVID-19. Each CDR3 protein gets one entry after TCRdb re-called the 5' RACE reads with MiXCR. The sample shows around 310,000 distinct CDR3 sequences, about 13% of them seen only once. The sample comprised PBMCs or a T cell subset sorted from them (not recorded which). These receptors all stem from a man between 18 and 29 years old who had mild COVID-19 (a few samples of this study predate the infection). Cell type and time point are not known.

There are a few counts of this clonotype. Here the CDR3 DNA reads TGTGCCAGCAGCTTGTATAGTTCCCAATCACCCCTCCACTTT. It translates to CASSLYSSQSPLHF. The chain couples TRBV5-6 to TRBJ1-6; D not resolved. This CDR3 spans 14 amino acids. Germline V gene lookup returns CDR1 SGHDT and CDR2 YYEEEE. V lost 1 base to trimming and J lost 10 bases, with 12 bases between them. Drawing the rest from reference TRBV5-6 and TRBJ1-6, the complete variable domain is DAGVTQSPTHLIKTRGQQVTLRCSPKSGHDTVSWYQQALGQGPQFIFQYYEEEERQRGNFPDRFSGHQFPNYSSELNVNALLLGDSALYLCASSLYSSQSPLHFGNGTRLTVT.

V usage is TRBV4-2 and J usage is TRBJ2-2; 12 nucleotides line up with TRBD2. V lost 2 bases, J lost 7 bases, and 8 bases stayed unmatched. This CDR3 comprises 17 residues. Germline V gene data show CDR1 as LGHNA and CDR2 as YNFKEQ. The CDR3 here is CASSQRGLAGLGGELFF. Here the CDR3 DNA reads TGTGCCAGCAGCCAAAGGGGACTAGCGGGCCTGGGCGGGGAGCTGTTTTTT.

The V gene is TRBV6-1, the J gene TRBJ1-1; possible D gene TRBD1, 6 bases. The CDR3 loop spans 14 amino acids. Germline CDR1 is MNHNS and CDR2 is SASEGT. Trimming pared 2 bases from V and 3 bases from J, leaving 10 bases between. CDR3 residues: CASSEQQGYTEAFF. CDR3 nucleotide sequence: TGTGCCAGCAGTGAACAGCAGGGGTACACTGAAGCTTTCTTT.

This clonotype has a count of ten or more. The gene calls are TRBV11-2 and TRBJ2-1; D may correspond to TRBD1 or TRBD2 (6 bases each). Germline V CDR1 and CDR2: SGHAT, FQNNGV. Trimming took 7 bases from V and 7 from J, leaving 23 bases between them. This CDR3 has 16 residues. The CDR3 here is CASTKRGAGGGNEQFF. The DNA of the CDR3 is TGTGCCAGCACTAAAAGGGGGGCAGGAGGAGGAAATGAGCAGTTCTTC.

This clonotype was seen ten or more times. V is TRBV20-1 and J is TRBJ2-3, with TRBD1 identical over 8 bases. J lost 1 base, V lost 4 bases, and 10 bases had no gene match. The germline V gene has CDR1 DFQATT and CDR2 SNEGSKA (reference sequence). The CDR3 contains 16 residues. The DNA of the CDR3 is TGCAGTGCTACCCAGGGGGCGAGCCGTCGCACAGATACGCAGTATTTT. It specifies CSATQGASRRTDTQYF.

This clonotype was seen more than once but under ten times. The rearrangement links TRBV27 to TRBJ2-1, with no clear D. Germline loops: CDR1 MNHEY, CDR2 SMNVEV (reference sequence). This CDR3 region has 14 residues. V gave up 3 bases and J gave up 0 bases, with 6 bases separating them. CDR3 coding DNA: TGTGCCAGCAGTTTTCTGAGCTCCTACAATGAGCAGTTCTTC. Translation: CASSFLSSYNEQFF.

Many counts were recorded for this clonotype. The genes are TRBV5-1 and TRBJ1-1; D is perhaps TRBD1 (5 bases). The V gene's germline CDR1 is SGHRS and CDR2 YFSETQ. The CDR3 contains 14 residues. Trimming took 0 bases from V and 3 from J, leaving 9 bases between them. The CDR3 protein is CASSLVGQDTEAFF. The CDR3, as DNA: TGCGCCAGCAGCTTGGTGGGGCAAGACACTGAAGCTTTCTTT.

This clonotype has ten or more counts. The CDR3 nucleotides are TGTGCCAGCAGCTTGGCAGGGGACCAAGAGACCCAGTACTTC. Translating gives CASSLAGDQETQYF. The V and J genes are TRBV5-5 and TRBJ2-5; tentative D call: TRBD1 (6 bases). This CDR3 has 14 residues. Germline V gene lookup returns CDR1 SGHKS and CDR2 YYEKEE (reference sequence). Trimming cost V 0 bases and J 0 bases, with 6 bases left between them.

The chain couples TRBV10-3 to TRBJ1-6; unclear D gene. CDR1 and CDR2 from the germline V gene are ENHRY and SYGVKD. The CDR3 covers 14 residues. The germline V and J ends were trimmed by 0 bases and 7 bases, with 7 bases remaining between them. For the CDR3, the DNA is TGTGCCATCAGTGAGTCGGCAAGGAATTCACCCCTCCACTTT. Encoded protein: CAISESARNSPLHF.

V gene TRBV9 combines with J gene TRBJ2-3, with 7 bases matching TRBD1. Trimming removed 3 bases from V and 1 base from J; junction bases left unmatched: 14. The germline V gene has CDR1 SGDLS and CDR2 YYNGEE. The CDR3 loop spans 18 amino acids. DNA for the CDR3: TGTGCCAGCAGCGCGTGGGACGGTCCGGGACAGCGCACAGATACGCAGTATTTT. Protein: CASSAWDGPGQRTDTQYF.

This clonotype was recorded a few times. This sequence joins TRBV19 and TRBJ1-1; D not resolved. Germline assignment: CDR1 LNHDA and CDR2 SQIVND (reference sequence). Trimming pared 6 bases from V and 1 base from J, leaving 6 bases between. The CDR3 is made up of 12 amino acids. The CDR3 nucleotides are TGTGCCAGTAGATCACCGAACACTGAAGCTTTCTTT. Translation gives CASRSPNTEAFF.